This T cell receptor (beta chain) was recorded in a study of identical twins. Findings of the study overall: Shared out-of-frame alpha sequences (those common to twins) showed excess low generation probability. Abundant beta clonotypes from cord blood had fewer insertions, unlike memory repertoires, which showed none.

TCRdb re-called the 5' RACE reads through MiXCR, storing one row per CDR3 protein. The sample lists fewer than 900,000 distinct CDR3 sequences; about 20% were seen once. Turning to this clonotype: The target antigen is unknown.

This CDR3 spans 11 amino acids. Per germline, CDR1 SQVTM and CDR2 ANQGSEA. V was cut by 7 bases and J by 6 bases, with 12 bases left in between. Everyone who gave samples was a healthy Caucasian. This sample also appeared in a second study, on T cells expressing NK-cell markers. That publication notes: In several experiments, an anti-gamma-delta TCR antibody restricted sorting to alpha-beta TCR T cells.

This sequence joins TRBV29-1 and TRBJ1-1; a weak D match, TRBD1 (6 bases). This sequence was found in a woman aged 18 to 35 in good health. Sequencing was performed on PBMCs. The CDR3 nucleotides read TGCAGCGCTGACAGGTCGGCTGAAGCTTTCTTT. Amino acids: CSADRSAEAFF.